This T cell receptor beta chain was profiled in a study of early T cells in non-severe SARS-CoV-2 infection. Study conclusions and caveats: Database matching using VDJdb favored anti-spike CD8 responses, with private and CD4 specificities left missing.

MiXCR, applied by TCRdb to the 5' RACE reads, yields one record per CDR3 protein. Altogether about 64,000 distinct CDR3 sequences are present, roughly 9% being singletons, with the ten largest covering roughly 13%. On this clonotype itself: Its antigen remains unidentified.

This sample comprised whole blood, obtained at baseline. The sequence derives from an adult who was a healthcare worker with PCR-confirmed SARS-CoV-2 infection or an uninfected control (not recorded which).

DNA for the CDR3: TGTGCCAGCAGCTTAGGGATCCGGGACAGGGAAGAGACCCAGTACTTC. It codes for CASSLGIRDREETQYF. V gene TRBV13 combines with J gene TRBJ2-5, with 9 nucleotides matching TRBD1. Per the germline V gene, CDR1 is PRHDT and CDR2 is FYEKMQ (reference sequence). The CDR3 loop spans 16 amino acids. J lost 3 bases, V lost 0 bases, and 5 bases had no gene match.